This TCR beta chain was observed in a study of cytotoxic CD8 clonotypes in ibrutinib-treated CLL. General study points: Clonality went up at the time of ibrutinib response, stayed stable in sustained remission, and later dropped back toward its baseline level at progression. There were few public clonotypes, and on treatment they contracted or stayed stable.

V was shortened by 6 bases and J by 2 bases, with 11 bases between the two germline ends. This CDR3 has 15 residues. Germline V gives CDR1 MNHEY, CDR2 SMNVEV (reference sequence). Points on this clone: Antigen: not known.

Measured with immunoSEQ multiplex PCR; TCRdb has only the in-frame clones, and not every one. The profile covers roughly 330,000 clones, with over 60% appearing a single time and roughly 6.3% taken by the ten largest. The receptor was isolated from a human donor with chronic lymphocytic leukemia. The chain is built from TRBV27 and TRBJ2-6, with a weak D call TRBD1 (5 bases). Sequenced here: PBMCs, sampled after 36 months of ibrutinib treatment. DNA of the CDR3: TGTGCCAGCAGGCCTTGGGGCGCTGGGGCCAACGTCCTGACTTTC. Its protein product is CASRPWGAGANVLTF.